The 26 T cell receptor beta chains in this list originate from one sample, sequenced in a study of T cell repertoires in cytomegalovirus infection. Via MiXCR, TCRdb re-called the reads, giving one row per CDR3 protein. The sample has about 770,000 distinct CDR3 sequences, roughly 28% seen once. Their specific antigens are unknown. Sequencing used cultured CD8+ T cells from PBMCs, obtained from culture after CMV antigen stimulation. The receptors shown here come from a human donor in good health (CMV status not recorded). Some clones in this sample may be carry-over from other donors' samples.

The gene calls are TRBV7-6 and TRBJ2-4; 7 bases agree with TRBD1. The J segment lost 8 bases and the V segment lost 5 bases, leaving 3 bases of the junction unmatched. The CDR3 loop spans 12 amino acids. Per germline, CDR1 SGHVS and CDR2 FNYEAQ. CDR3 in DNA: TGTGCCAGCAGCGTCCAGGGGGACATTCAGTACTTC. Protein product: CASSVQGDIQYF.

The rearrangement uses TRBV9 and TRBJ1-1; 8 nucleotides agree with TRBD1. The CDR3 is 17 amino acids. From germline, CDR1 is SGDLS and CDR2 YYNGEE. V trimming: 4 bases; J trimming: 3 bases; junction bases outside the gene matches: 14. The CDR3 bases are TGTGCCAGCAGCCCCGGACAGGGAGGTTGGTGGGACACTGAAGCTTTCTTT. This gives the protein CASSPGQGGWWDTEAFF.

The chain links TRBV27 to TRBJ2-7, with 13 bases identical to TRBD2. The germline V gene encodes CDR1 MNHEY and CDR2 SMNVEV (reference sequence). V lost 6 bases, J lost 3 bases, and 5 bases stayed unmatched. The CDR3 spans 15 residues. CDR3 in amino acids: CASSPTSGGRYEQYF. The CDR3 DNA sequence: TGTGCCAGCAGCCCGACTAGCGGGGGGCGCTACGAGCAGTACTTC.

In this sample, this clonotype turned up a few times. The rearrangement joins TRBV4-3 to TRBJ2-3; 11 nucleotides agree with TRBD2. The CDR3 consists of 17 residues. Germline lookup yields CDR1 LGHNA and CDR2 YSLEER. The V and J ends lost 0 bases and 6 bases, in that order; junction bases with no gene match: 8. The CDR3 DNA follows: TGCGCCAGCAGCCAAGATTTGATTAGCGGGGGGGAGGATACGCAGTATTTT. It yields the protein CASSQDLISGGEDTQYF.

This clonotype appeared a few times. V usage is TRBV6-1 and J usage is TRBJ1-5, with D hard to call. CDR3 length: 13 amino acids. Trimming shortened V by 4 bases and J by 4 bases, and 8 bases separated the two germline ends. Germline lookup yields CDR1 MNHNS and CDR2 SASEGT. This chain's CDR3 is CASSVSANQPQHF. The CDR3 DNA sequence: TGTGCCAGCAGTGTTTCGGCTAATCAGCCCCAGCATTTT.

In this sample, this clonotype turned up a few times. V and J are TRBV7-9 and TRBJ1-2; the D gene is possibly TRBD1 (6 bases). Trimming took 0 bases from V and 3 from J, leaving 11 bases between them. Looked up from germline, CDR1 is SEHNR and CDR2 is FQNEAQ (reference sequence). This CDR3 is 15 amino acids long. CDR3 coding DNA: TGTGCCAGCAGCTTAGCCCAGGGGAGGGACTATGGCTACACCTTC. It codes for CASSLAQGRDYGYTF.

This clonotype was detected many times. The chain is built from TRBV7-2 and TRBJ1-6, with D possibly matching TRBD1 (6 bases). In germline, CDR1 is SGHTA, CDR2 FQGNSA. The CDR3 extends over 14 amino acids. V was clipped by 2 bases and J by 9 bases, with 11 bases between them. The CDR3 DNA sequence: TGTGCCAGCAGCTTACAGGGGATGCGTTCACCCCTCCACTTT. Translating gives CASSLQGMRSPLHF. Drawing the rest from reference TRBV7-2 and TRBJ1-6, the complete variable domain is GAGVSQSPSNKVTEKGKDVELRCDPISGHTALYWYRQSLGQGLEFLIYFQGNSAPDKSGLPSDRFSAERTGGSVSTLTIQRTQQEDSAVYLCASSLQGMRSPLHFGNGTRLTVT.

V gene TRBV6-2 or TRBV6-3 combines with J gene TRBJ1-4; D not certain. The CDR3 contains 13 residues. The germline V gene encodes CDR1 MNHEY and CDR2 SVGEGT. Trimming cost V 2 bases and J 6 bases, with 7 bases left between them. This chain's CDR3 is CASSYGRHEKLFF. CDR3 DNA: TGTGCCAGCAGTTACGGCCGTCATGAAAAACTGTTTTTT.

The gene calls are TRBV10-1 and TRBJ2-5; a weak D match, TRBD1 (7 bases). V shed 0 bases and J shed 3 bases, with 14 bases lying between them. Germline CDR1 WNHNN, CDR2 SYGVQD (reference sequence). This CDR3 spans 16 amino acids. CDR3 sequence (DNA): TGCGCCAGCAGTGAGTCATCAGGGGGGCCCAAAGAGACCCAGTACTTC. This encodes CASSESSGGPKETQYF.

On this clonotype: An end of the junction does not agree with germline; a read error may underlie this. This chain uses TRBV4-1 with TRBJ1-2; no clear D. The CDR3 runs 13 residues. Germline lookup yields CDR1 MGHRA and CDR2 YSYEKL. The chain's CDR3 is CASSQETQDGYTF. As DNA, the CDR3 is TGTGCCAGCAGCCAAGAAACCCAGGATGGCTACACCTTC.

With respect to this clonotype: A read error is possible here, since a much larger clone lies one base away. V gene TRBV7-6 combines with J gene TRBJ2-6, with D tentatively TRBD1 (5 bases). The CDR3 is 15 residues long. Germline assignment: CDR1 SGHVS and CDR2 FNYEAQ. CDR3 region: CASSLATSGANVPTF. In DNA, the CDR3 is TGTGCCAGCAGCTTAGCGACCTCTGGGGCCAACGTCCCGACTTTC.

The chain uses TRBV5-8 and TRBJ2-1, with D tentatively TRBD2 (5 bases). Germline values: CDR1 SGHTS, CDR2 YDEGEE. Trimming removed 4 bases at V and 6 bases at J, with 26 bases between. CDR3 length: 18 amino acids. In DNA, the CDR3 is TGTGCCAGCAGCCCCCGTTGGTTGGTATTGAGACTATCCAATGAGCAGTTCTTC. Amino acid sequence: CASSPRWLVLRLSNEQFF.

This chain uses TRBV4-3 with TRBJ1-2; perhaps TRBD1 as D (5 bases). Trimming stripped 2 bases from V and 6 bases from J, with 13 bases between. CDR1 and CDR2 from the germline V gene are LGHNA and YSLEER. The CDR3 is 14 amino acids. The CDR3: CASSQIIGTNGYTF. CDR3 coding DNA: TGCGCCAGCAGCCAAATTATCGGGACTAATGGCTACACCTTC.

This clonotype has only a few counts. The chain has TRBV4-1 and TRBJ2-3, with D maybe TRBD2 (5 bases). This CDR3 has 18 residues. Trimming left V 0 bases short and J 0 bases short, with 16 bases between. Germline assignment: CDR1 MGHRA and CDR2 YSYEKL. The chain's CDR3 is CASSQDWALRTSTDTQYF. The DNA for the CDR3 is TGCGCCAGCAGCCAAGATTGGGCCTTAAGGACTAGCACAGATACGCAGTATTTT.

This clonotype has at least ten counts. The chain carries TRBV7-2 and TRBJ1-5; no clear D gene. Germline V CDR1 and CDR2: SGHTA, FQGNSA. This CDR3 is built from 17 residues. V was clipped by 2 bases and J by 0 bases, with 14 bases between them. The CDR3 DNA reads as TGTGCCAGCAGCTTAAAGTTTGTGGTGACTAGCAATCAGCCCCAGCATTTT. Translated, it gives CASSLKFVVTSNQPQHF.

The table lists this clonotype with many counts. CDR3 sequence reads: CASSLDGSTDTQYF. The CDR3 DNA reads as TGTGCCAGCAGTTTGGACGGTAGCACAGATACGCAGTATTTT. The gene calls are TRBV28 and TRBJ2-3; D remains ambiguous. The CDR3 contains 14 residues. Trimming removed 3 bases at V and 0 bases at J, with 7 bases between. The V gene's germline CDR1 is MDHEN and CDR2 SYDVKM.

V and J are TRBV4-2 and TRBJ2-1; 9 nucleotides line up with TRBD2. The CDR3 length is 15 residues. The V and J ends lost 8 bases and 5 bases, in that order; junction bases with no gene match: 10. In germline, CDR1 is LGHNA, CDR2 YNFKEQ. This CDR3 is CASRPLAGFDNEQFF. The DNA of the CDR3 is TGTGCCAGCCGGCCCCTAGCGGGGTTCGACAATGAGCAGTTCTTC.

V gene TRBV6-5 combines with J gene TRBJ2-1, with D perhaps matching TRBD1 (5 bases). The CDR3 has 15 amino acids. V lost 0 bases, J lost 7 bases, and 13 bases lay in between. The germline V gene encodes CDR1 MNHEY and CDR2 SVGAGI. The CDR3 here is CASSYSVQVGNEQFF. The DNA of the CDR3 is TGTGCCAGCAGTTACTCGGTACAGGTAGGGAATGAGCAGTTCTTC.

There are many counts of this clonotype. The genes are TRBV7-6 and TRBJ1-4, with D tentatively TRBD1 (5 bases). This CDR3 comprises 13 residues. Trimming removed 4 bases at V and 6 bases at J, with 9 bases between. CDR1 and CDR2 (germline): SGHVS, FNYEAQ. In nucleotides, the CDR3 is TGTGCCAGCAGCTCGGACACTGATGAAAAACTGTTTTTT. The encoded protein is CASSSDTDEKLFF.

This clonotype was found a few times. The chain joins TRBV15 to TRBJ1-3, with 9 bases that match TRBD1. J lost 2 bases, V lost 2 bases, and 4 bases had no gene match. The V gene's germline CDR1 is LNHNV and CDR2 YYDKDF (reference sequence). CDR3 length equals 16 residues. CDR3 in DNA: TGTGCCACCAGCAGAAAGGGACAGGGAACTGGAAACACCATATATTTT. Residues: CATSRKGQGTGNTIYF. Full variable domain (outside the CDR3, taken from reference TRBV15 and TRBJ1-3): DAMVIQNPRYQVTQFGKPVTLSCSQTLNHNVMYWYQQKSSQAPKLLFHYYDKDFNNEADTPDNFQSRRPNTSFCFLDIRSPGLGDTAMYLCATSRKGQGTGNTIYFGEGSWLTVV.

This chain links TRBV20-1 with TRBJ1-1, with 10 positions matching TRBD1. After removal of 0 bases from V and 1 base from J, the junction contained 5 bases not matched to a gene. The CDR3 has 16 residues. The germline gives CDR1 DFQATT, CDR2 SNEGSKA (reference sequence). CDR3 nucleotides: TGCAGTGCTAGAGAGGACAGGGGGGCCTGGAACACTGAAGCTTTCTTT. This translates into CSAREDRGAWNTEAFF.

The rearrangement joins TRBV27 to TRBJ1-6; a possible D gene is TRBD1 (6 bases). The V gene's germline CDR1 is MNHEY and CDR2 SMNVEV (reference sequence). This CDR3 spans 16 amino acids. With 1 base removed from V and 5 bases from J, the gap between germline ends came to 12 bases. This chain's CDR3 is CASSLLGTPHNSPLHF. CDR3 bases: TGTGCCAGCAGTTTATTGGGGACACCTCATAATTCACCCCTCCACTTT.

This chain joins TRBV7-9 and TRBJ2-7; D unresolved. V lost 4 bases and J lost 4, with 20 bases in between. The CDR3 is made up of 16 amino acids. Germline CDR1 and CDR2: SEHNR and FQNEAQ (reference sequence). CDR3 region: CASSSLSQAPIYEQYF. The DNA for the CDR3 is TGTGCCAGCAGCTCCCTCTCTCAAGCTCCTATTTACGAGCAGTACTTC.

There are a few counts of this clonotype. The chain employs TRBV6-5 and TRBJ1-6; possible D gene TRBD1, 5 bases. The CDR3 consists of 17 residues. CDR1 MNHEY and CDR2 SVGAGI come from the germline V gene. Trimming removed 0 bases from V and 8 bases from J, with 17 bases in between. Here the CDR3 reads CASSYSPGNPTYSPLHF. The CDR3 region has the DNA TGTGCCAGCAGTTACTCGCCAGGGAACCCCACATATTCACCCCTCCACTTT.

This clonotype was recorded a few times. The CDR3 DNA reads as TGCGCCAGCAGCCAAGATCCAGAGGACGGGGCTTTCTTT. Translating it yields CASSQDPEDGAFF. This sequence joins TRBV4-1 and TRBJ1-1; D is ambiguous. This CDR3 spans 13 amino acids. Trimming removed 0 bases from V and 11 bases from J, with 13 bases in between. Per the germline V gene, CDR1 is MGHRA and CDR2 is YSYEKL.

This clonotype was detected ten times or more. The chain uses TRBV12-5 and TRBJ2-1; D is unresolved. Per germline, CDR1 LGHNT and CDR2 FRNRAP. The CDR3 covers 13 residues. Trimming took 1 base from V and 6 from J, leaving 7 bases between them. In DNA form, the CDR3 reads TGTGCTAGTGGTTTGGGCGGCGGCAATGAGCAGTTCTTC. Translating gives CASGLGGGNEQFF.